The sequence of this T cell receptor (beta chain) was determined in a study of cytotoxic CD8 clonotypes in ibrutinib-treated CLL. Background on the study: Responses comprised about 24 partial and 2 complete; at median approximately six years, around 15 remained remitted and roughly twelve progressed.

Repertoires were generated with immunoSEQ multiplex PCR, while TCRdb's copy carries only in-frame clones and drops some. The sample contains over 95,000 clones, roughly 60% of which appear only once. The ends lost 4 bases at V and 8 bases at J; junction bases unmatched: 1. CDR1 is SGHNT, CDR2 YYREEE, per germline (reference sequence). The length of the CDR3 is 12 residues. In regard to this clone: Antigen specificity is unknown.

General study results and limits: Sustained-remission and progressing patients had unequal sampling times. Baseline values of clonality outstripped age-matched healthy donors and followed circulating CD8+ T-cell counts.

The material sequenced was PBMCs, taken after 24 months of ibrutinib treatment. V usage is TRBV5-4 and J usage is TRBJ1-3; TRBD1 matches 9 bases. The sequence was collected from a human donor with chronic lymphocytic leukemia. The CDR3 region is CASSRTGDTIYF. The CDR3 nucleotides are TGTGCCAGCAGCCGGACAGGGGACACCATATATTTT.